This T cell receptor beta chain emerged from a study of cytomegalovirus exposure and HLA in healthy donors. Study summary: The Caucasian-associated ancestry cluster held around 81% of a few hundred genotyped donors.

Study-wide points: In a later analysis, HLA-C alleles had the fewest associated TCRs, DRB1 alleles the most. Fewer N-insertions (relative to the roughly 610-donor mean) were reportedly seen in an Asian-associated ancestry cluster in a later analysis.

Vbeta (60) and Jbeta (13) primers were used in the PCR. The table came from immunoSEQ multiplex PCR; TCRdb's copy has only in-frame clones and leaves some out. This table holds 100,000 to 120,000 clones, around 70% found once. Note on this clone: Its target is not known.

The ends lost 1 base at V and 2 bases at J; junction bases unmatched: 4. CDR1 LGHNA and CDR2 YSLEER come from the germline V gene. The CDR3 extends over 15 amino acids. This TCR was sampled from a man younger than 40 in good health and CMV-seronegative. Sequencing was carried out using PBMCs. V usage is TRBV4-3 and J usage is TRBJ2-7; 8 positions agree with TRBD1. CDR3 sequence: CASSQGPGGPYEQYF. In DNA form, the CDR3 reads TGCGCCAGCAGCCAAGGCCCAGGGGGCCCCTACGAGCAGTACTTC.